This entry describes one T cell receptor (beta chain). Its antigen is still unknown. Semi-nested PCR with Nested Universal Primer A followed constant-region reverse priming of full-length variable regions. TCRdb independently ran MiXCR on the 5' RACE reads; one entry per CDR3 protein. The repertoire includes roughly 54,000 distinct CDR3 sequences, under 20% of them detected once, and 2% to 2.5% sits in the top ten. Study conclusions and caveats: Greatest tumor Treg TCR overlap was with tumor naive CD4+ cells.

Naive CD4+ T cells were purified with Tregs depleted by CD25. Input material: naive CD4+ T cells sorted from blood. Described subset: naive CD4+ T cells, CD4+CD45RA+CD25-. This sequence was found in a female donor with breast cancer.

The chain's CDR3 is CASSLASSTSGRADTQYF. CDR3 coding DNA: TGCGCCAGCAGCTTGGCCTCTTCTACTAGCGGGAGAGCAGATACGCAGTATTTT. This rearrangement joins TRBV5-1 to TRBJ2-3; 11 nucleotides agree with TRBD2. Germline CDR1 and CDR2: SGHRS and YFSETQ. J gave up 4 bases and V 0 bases, and 10 bases lay outside the gene matches. The CDR3 is 18 amino acids.